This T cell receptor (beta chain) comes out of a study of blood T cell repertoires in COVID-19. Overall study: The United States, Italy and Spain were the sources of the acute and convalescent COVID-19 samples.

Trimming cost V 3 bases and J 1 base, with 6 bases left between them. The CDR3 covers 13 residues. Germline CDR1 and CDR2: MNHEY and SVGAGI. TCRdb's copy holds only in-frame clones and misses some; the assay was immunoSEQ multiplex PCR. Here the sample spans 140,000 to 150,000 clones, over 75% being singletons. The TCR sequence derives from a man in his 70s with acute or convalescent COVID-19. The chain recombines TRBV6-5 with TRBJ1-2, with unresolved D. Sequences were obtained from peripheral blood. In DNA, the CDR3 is TGTGCCAGCAGTTATACTGATAACTATGGCTACACCTTC. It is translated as CASSYTDNYGYTF.